This is a list of T cell receptor beta chains from one sample in a study of graft-versus-host responses after intestinal transplantation. Profiling relied on immunoSEQ multiplex PCR, and the TCRdb table lists in-frame clones only, not all of them. The repertoire holds over 7,500 clones, with roughly three quarters as singletons. This material consisted of ileum tissue, taken about 470 days after intestinal transplantation. The receptors shown here come from a human patient who received an intestinal transplant, so some T cells may come from the graft donor. The CDR3 runs from the conserved cysteine through the conserved F or W. Each record gives: clone size, V gene, D gene, J gene, CDR3 DNA, CDR3 protein. The D gene is left open where the match is weak. Clone size is given for some rows only: seen once, a few or many times, or a class if the clone is expanded.

size: few; V: TRBV18; D: NA; J: TRBJ1-1; DNA: TGTGCCAGCTCACCACAGGAACAGAGCACTGAAGCTTTCTTT; CDR3: CASSPQEQSTEAFF
size: NA; V: TRBV7-2; D: TRBD1; J: TRBJ1-3; DNA: TGTGCCAGCAGCTTGGACAGGGGGGGAAACACCATATATTTT; CDR3: CASSLDRGGNTIYF
size: once; V: TRBV7-3; D: TRBD1; J: TRBJ2-5; DNA: TGTGCCAGCAGTAGGGGACAGCAAGAGACCCAGTACTTC; CDR3: CASSRGQQETQYF
size: NA; V: TRBV7-9; D: NA; J: TRBJ1-1; DNA: TGTGCCAGCAGCTTAGGAGCATACACTGAAGCTTTCTTT; CDR3: CASSLGAYTEAFF
size: NA; V: TRBV7-9; D: NA; J: TRBJ1-5; DNA: TGTGCCAGCAGCCCCCTTGGACTTCCAACTCAGCCCCAGCATTTT; CDR3: CASSPLGLPTQPQHF
size: NA; V: TRBV10-1; D: TRBD1; J: TRBJ2-7; DNA: TGCGCCAGCAGTGACCGCCCCGGTGGACAGGGGATCGAGCAGTACTTC; CDR3: CASSDRPGGQGIEQYF
size: NA; V: TRBV30; D: NA; J: TRBJ1-2; DNA: TGTGCCTGGAGGGCACGGCAGGGAAATTATGGCTACACCTTC; CDR3: CAWRARQGNYGYTF
size: NA; V: TRBV7-9; D: NA; J: TRBJ1-2; DNA: TGTGCCAGCAGCCCCTTACGGACTTATGGCTACACCTTC; CDR3: CASSPLRTYGYTF
size: NA; V: TRBV6-5; D: NA; J: TRBJ1-3; DNA: TGTGCCAGCAGAACAGGGAGTGCTGGAAACACCATATATTTT; CDR3: CASRTGSAGNTIYF
size: NA; V: TRBV5-1; D: NA; J: TRBJ2-3; DNA: TGCGCCAGCAGCTTGGGTCACATCAGGGGCACAGATACGCAGTATTTT; CDR3: CASSLGHIRGTDTQYF
size: NA; V: TRBV2; D: TRBD1; J: TRBJ2-7; DNA: TGTGCCAGCAGTAGGGGGGACAGGGGGACCTACGAGCAGTACTTC; CDR3: CASSRGDRGTYEQYF
size: NA; V: TRBV6-1; D: NA; J: TRBJ1-1; DNA: TGTGCCAGCATCGGAACTGCAAGGGGTAACACTGAAGCTTTCTTT; CDR3: CASIGTARGNTEAFF
size: NA; V: TRBV9; D: TRBD1; J: TRBJ1-1; DNA: TGTGCCAGCAGTGCAGCCACAGGGGACACTGAAGCTTTCTTT; CDR3: CASSAATGDTEAFF
size: NA; V: TRBV10-3; D: TRBD1; J: TRBJ1-1; DNA: TGTGCCTTTTTCACAGGGACAGCGAACACTGAAGCTTTCTTT; CDR3: CAFFTGTANTEAFF
size: NA; V: TRBV11-2; D: NA; J: TRBJ1-5; DNA: TGTGCCAGCAGCTTAGATGGGATCCAGCCCCAGCATTTT; CDR3: CASSLDGIQPQHF
size: NA; V: TRBV2; D: NA; J: TRBJ2-2; DNA: TGTGCCAGCAGCGAACCGGCATATTATTTAGAGGGGTCGGACACCGGGGAGCTGTTTTTT; CDR3: CASSEPAYYLEGSDTGELFF
size: NA; V: TRBV5-4; D: NA; J: TRBJ1-2; DNA: TGTGCCAGCAGCTTGGACCATAACAGGGTTCTCTATGGCTACACCTTC; CDR3: CASSLDHNRVLYGYTF
size: NA; V: TRBV5-8; D: TRBD2; J: TRBJ2-5; DNA: TGTGCCAGCAGTTCTCGGACTAGTAAGATCGAGACCCAGTACTTC; CDR3: CASSSRTSKIETQYF
size: few; V: TRBV4-1; D: NA; J: TRBJ2-4; DNA: TGCGCCAGCAGCCAAGACAGTGGAGCCACAGCCAAAAACATTCAGTACTTC; CDR3: CASSQDSGATAKNIQYF
size: few; V: TRBV6-1; D: NA; J: TRBJ2-5; DNA: TGTGCCAGCAGTGATTCATCAGGGTCGGGGGAGACCCAGTACTTC; CDR3: CASSDSSGSGETQYF
size: NA; V: TRBV5-8; D: NA; J: TRBJ1-1; DNA: TGTGCCAGCAGCTTGGGTGGCAGCCTTCTTGGCACTGAAGCTTTCTTT; CDR3: CASSLGGSLLGTEAFF
size: NA; V: TRBV27; D: NA; J: TRBJ1-2; DNA: TGTGCCAGCAGTACCAGACATAACTATGGCTACACCTTC; CDR3: CASSTRHNYGYTF
size: NA; V: TRBV6-1; D: NA; J: TRBJ1-2; DNA: TGTGCCAGCAGTGACCACTCCAAAGAAGGAAACTATGGCTACACCTTC; CDR3: CASSDHSKEGNYGYTF
size: NA; V: TRBV7-7; D: NA; J: TRBJ1-1; DNA: TGTGCCAGCAGCTTCCGTCTACCCCGGGGTGAAGCTTTCTTT; CDR3: CASSFRLPRGEAFF
size: NA; V: TRBV10-3; D: TRBD1; J: TRBJ2-5; DNA: TGTGCCATCAGTGACCTTGAGACAGGGGGCAACCAAGAGACCCAGTACTTC; CDR3: CAISDLETGGNQETQYF
size: NA; V: TRBV5-1; D: NA; J: TRBJ1-2; DNA: TGCGCCAGCAGGTATCGTGACAACACGAACTATGGCTACACCTTC; CDR3: CASRYRDNTNYGYTF
size: NA; V: TRBV9; D: NA; J: TRBJ1-2; DNA: TGTGCCAGCAGCGTAGCAGACAGAGTCCACACCTTC; CDR3: CASSVADRVHTF
size: large; V: TRBV21-1; D: NA; J: TRBJ2-1; DNA: TGTGCCAGCAGCAAATGTCCCGGGACAGGTAGCTCCTACAATGAGCAGTTCTTC; CDR3: CASSKCPGTGSSYNEQFF
size: NA; V: TRBV5-1; D: TRBD2; J: TRBJ2-1; DNA: TGCGCCAGCTTGGGCCCTAGCGGGGGGCTCTACAATGAGCAGTTCTTC; CDR3: CASLGPSGGLYNEQFF
size: NA; V: TRBV6-5; D: TRBD2; J: TRBJ2-5; DNA: TGTGCCAGCAGCTGGGGCGGGGGGGCCGAGACCCAGTACTTC; CDR3: CASSWGGGAETQYF
size: NA; V: TRBV5-1; D: NA; J: TRBJ2-1; DNA: TGCGCCAGCAGCTTGGCCTCCTACTACACGGCGACAAATGAGCAGTTCTTC; CDR3: CASSLASYYTATNEQFF
size: NA; V: TRBV7-9; D: TRBD1; J: TRBJ1-1; DNA: TGTGCCAGCAGCCCTCAGTCAGGGGGCGAGAAGGGCACTGAAGCTTTCTTT; CDR3: CASSPQSGGEKGTEAFF
size: NA; V: TRBV13; D: TRBD1; J: TRBJ2-1; DNA: TGTGCCAGCAGCCCCTCTCCCGGGACAGCCTACAATGAGCAGTTCTTC; CDR3: CASSPSPGTAYNEQFF
size: NA; V: TRBV18; D: TRBD1; J: TRBJ2-2; DNA: TGTGCCAGCTCACGGGGACAGGGCTTCGGGGAGCTGTTTTTT; CDR3: CASSRGQGFGELFF
size: NA; V: TRBV4-2; D: NA; J: TRBJ1-3; DNA: TGTGCCAGCAGCCACCAAGCTGGCACCATATATTTT; CDR3: CASSHQAGTIYF
size: NA; V: TRBV5-1; D: NA; J: TRBJ2-7; DNA: TGCGCCAGCAGCTTGGTTTTCTCTATTGGGACACAGACCTACGAGCAGTACTTC; CDR3: CASSLVFSIGTQTYEQYF
size: NA; V: TRBV5-1; D: TRBD2; J: TRBJ2-1; DNA: TGCGCCAGCAGCCTTTCCGGGACTAGCGGGGGCCCCCAGTTCTTC; CDR3: CASSLSGTSGGPQFF